Listed below are T cell receptor beta chains from one sample, sequenced in a study of T cells and Merkel cell carcinoma outcomes. Clones were read by immunoSEQ multiplex PCR, and TCRdb kept only the in-frame ones, dropping some. The repertoire includes a few thousand clones, around 84% of them detected once, and less than 6% sits in the top ten. The specimen sequenced was tumor tissue from Merkel cell carcinoma. These receptors were obtained from a human donor with Merkel cell carcinoma. CDR3s include the opening cysteine and the closing phenylalanine or tryptophan. The D gene is left open where the match is weak. A clone size is listed for some rows: how often the clone was seen (once, few, many), or a class if it is expanded.

d_call | j_call | v_call | clone_size | cdr3_nt | cdr3_aa
- | TRBJ1-1 | TRBV5-6 | - | TGTGCCAGCAGCTTGGTCTGGGGGGACACTGAAGCTTTCTTT | CASSLVWGDTEAFF
- | TRBJ2-7 | TRBV2 | - | TGTGCCAGCAGTGCCGACACCCCGGTCGAGCAGTACTTC | CASSADTPVEQYF
TRBD2 | TRBJ2-3 | TRBV5-4 | once | TGTGCCAGCAGCGGGGGGAGGGCCTCTAGCACAGATACGCAGTATTTT | CASSGGRASSTDTQYF
- | TRBJ2-2 | TRBV6-1 | - | TGTGCCACCCAGTCTGGGGGCGGTAACACCGGGGAGCTGTTTTTT | CATQSGGGNTGELFF
- | TRBJ1-2 | TRBV7-8 | - | TGTGCCAGCAGCTCGGACACTAACTATGGCTACACCTTC | CASSSDTNYGYTF
TRBD2 | TRBJ2-1 | TRBV5-1 | - | TGCGCCAGCAGCCCTAGCGGGGGCAGCTCCTACAATGAGCAGTTCTTC | CASSPSGGSSYNEQFF
- | TRBJ1-1 | TRBV7-7 | - | TGTGCTAGCAGCTTAGGCAAGAACACTGAAGCTTTCTTT | CASSLGKNTEAFF
TRBD2 | TRBJ2-3 | TRBV7-9 | - | TGTGCCAGCAGCGCAGGACGGGCTAGCGGGCCCACAGATACGCAGTATTTT | CASSAGRASGPTDTQYF
- | TRBJ2-5 | TRBV7-2 | - | TGTGCCAGCAGCGAGCAGGGATTGGGGGAGACCCAGTACTTC | CASSEQGLGETQYF
TRBD2 | TRBJ2-1 | TRBV19 | - | TGTGCCAGTAGTATAGCGGGAGGGGATGGTTCCTACAATGAGCAGTTCTTC | CASSIAGGDGSYNEQFF
- | TRBJ2-3 | TRBV25-1 | - | TGTGCCAGCAGCCATGGGACAGATACGCAGTATTTT | CASSHGTDTQYF
- | TRBJ2-7 | TRBV28 | - | TGTGCCAGCAGTTTTACCCGGACAGCTTCCTACGAGCAGTACTTC | CASSFTRTASYEQYF
- | TRBJ2-7 | TRBV4-1 | few | TGCGCCAGCAGCCAAGGCAGGGGGGCCTCCTACGAGCAGTACTTC | CASSQGRGASYEQYF
- | TRBJ2-7 | TRBV5-4 | - | TGTGCCAGCAGCTTGGCGGGGGCAGCGCTAAACGAGCAGTACTTC | CASSLAGAALNEQYF
- | TRBJ2-1 | TRBV7-9 | - | TGTGCCAGCAGCCTCCCCCAGGGGCTGAACAATGAGCAGTTCTTC | CASSLPQGLNNEQFF
- | TRBJ2-7 | TRBV6-5 | - | TGTGCCAGCAGTTACTGGAGGCGGGGCAGCTACGAGCAGTACTTC | CASSYWRRGSYEQYF
TRBD2 | TRBJ2-3 | TRBV5-4 | - | TGTGCCAGCAGCTTGGCACTAGCGGGTGGCACAGATACGCAGTATTTT | CASSLALAGGTDTQYF
TRBD1 | TRBJ2-1 | TRBV28 | - | TGTGCCATTACAGGGGGCGCCTACAATGAGCAGTTCTTC | CAITGGAYNEQFF
- | TRBJ2-6 | TRBV19 | - | TGTGCCAGTACTCCCTACGGAACTGACACTGGGGCCAACGTCCTGACTTTC | CASTPYGTDTGANVLTF
- | TRBJ2-7 | TRBV7-8 | - | TGTGCCAGCAGCCTCGGGTCCTACGAGCAGTACTTC | CASSLGSYEQYF
TRBD1 | TRBJ1-6 | TRBV7-8 | large | TGTGCCAGCAGCTTAAGGGACAGCCGCTCCTATAATTCACCCCTCCACTTT | CASSLRDSRSYNSPLHF
- | TRBJ2-1 | TRBV11-2 | - | TGTGCCAGCAGCTTAGGGGGTAGCCAGCCAGGTGAGCAGTTCTTC | CASSLGGSQPGEQFF
- | TRBJ2-1 | TRBV18 | - | TGTGCCAGCTCAGCGATCGGGACGGGGAACAATGAGCAGTTCTTC | CASSAIGTGNNEQFF
- | TRBJ2-3 | TRBV11-3 | - | TGTGCCAGCAGCTTAGACAGGCTCACAGATACGCAGTATTTT | CASSLDRLTDTQYF